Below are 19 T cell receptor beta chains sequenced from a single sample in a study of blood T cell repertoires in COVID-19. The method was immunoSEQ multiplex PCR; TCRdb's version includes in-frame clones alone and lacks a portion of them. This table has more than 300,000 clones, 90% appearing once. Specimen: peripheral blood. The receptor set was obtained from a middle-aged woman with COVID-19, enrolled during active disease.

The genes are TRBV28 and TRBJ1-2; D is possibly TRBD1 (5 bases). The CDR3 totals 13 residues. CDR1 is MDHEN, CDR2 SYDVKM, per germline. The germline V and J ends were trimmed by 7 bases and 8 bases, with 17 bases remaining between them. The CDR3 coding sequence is TGTGCCAGCACTCTTGGGGGGGGAGAAGGCTACACCTTC. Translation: CASTLGGGEGYTF.

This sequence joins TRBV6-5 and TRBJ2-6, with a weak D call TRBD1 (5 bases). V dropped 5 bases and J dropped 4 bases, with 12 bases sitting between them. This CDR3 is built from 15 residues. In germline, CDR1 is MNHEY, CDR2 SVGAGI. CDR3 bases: TGTGCCAGCAGTCCACAGGTCTCCGGGGCCAACGTCCTGACTTTC. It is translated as CASSPQVSGANVLTF.

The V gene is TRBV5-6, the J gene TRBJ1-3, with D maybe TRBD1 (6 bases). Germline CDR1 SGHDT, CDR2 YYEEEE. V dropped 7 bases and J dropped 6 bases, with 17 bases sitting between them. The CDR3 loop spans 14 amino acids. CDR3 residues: CASALGQGQNTIYF. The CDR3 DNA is TGTGCCAGCGCCTTGGGGCAGGGACAAAACACCATATATTTT.

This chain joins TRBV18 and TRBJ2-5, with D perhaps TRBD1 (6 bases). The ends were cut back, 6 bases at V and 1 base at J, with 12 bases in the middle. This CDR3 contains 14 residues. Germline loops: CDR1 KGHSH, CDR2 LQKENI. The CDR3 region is CASSPGTLQETQYF. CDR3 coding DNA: TGTGCCAGCTCCCCCGGGACACTCCAAGAGACCCAGTACTTC.

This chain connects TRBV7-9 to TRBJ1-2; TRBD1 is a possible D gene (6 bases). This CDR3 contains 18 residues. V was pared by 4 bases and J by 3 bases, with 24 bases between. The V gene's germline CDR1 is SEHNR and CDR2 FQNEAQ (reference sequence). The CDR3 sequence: CASSSEGVGGVQDYGYTF. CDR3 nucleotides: TGTGCCAGCAGCTCCGAGGGGGTGGGTGGAGTCCAAGACTATGGCTACACCTTC.

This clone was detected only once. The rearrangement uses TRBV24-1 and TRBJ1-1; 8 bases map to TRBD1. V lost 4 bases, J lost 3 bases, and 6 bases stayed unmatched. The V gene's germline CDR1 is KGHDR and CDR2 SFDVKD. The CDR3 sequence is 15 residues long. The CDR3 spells CATSESGGSDTEAFF. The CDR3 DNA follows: TGTGCCACCAGTGAGTCAGGGGGCTCTGACACTGAAGCTTTCTTT.

Here the CDR3 DNA reads TGTGCCAGCAGCTACCGGACAGGGGGAACAGATACGCAGTATTTT. Its protein is CASSYRTGGTDTQYF. V is TRBV7-2 and J is TRBJ2-3; 10 nucleotides align to TRBD1. The CDR3 is 15 amino acids. The V gene end was trimmed by 4 bases and the J gene end by 3 bases; junction bases not matched to a gene: 4. Germline lookup yields CDR1 SGHTA and CDR2 FQGNSA.

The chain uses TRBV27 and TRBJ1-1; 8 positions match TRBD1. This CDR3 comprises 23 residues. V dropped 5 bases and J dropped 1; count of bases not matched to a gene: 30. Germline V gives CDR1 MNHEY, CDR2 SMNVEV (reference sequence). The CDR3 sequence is CASSQFRGMDREASISPNTEAFF. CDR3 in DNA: TGTGCCAGCAGTCAATTTAGGGGGATGGACAGGGAGGCTAGTATAAGCCCGAACACTGAAGCTTTCTTT.

The CDR3 DNA sequence: TGCAGCGTTGTCCGGACAGGAGGTGGCTATGGCTACACCTTC. Translating gives CSVVRTGGGYGYTF. This chain connects TRBV29-1 to TRBJ1-2; TRBD1 aligns across 7 bases. The trim removed 4 bases at V and 4 bases at J, leaving 9 bases unmatched. Germline V gene sequence: CDR1 SQVTM, CDR2 ANQGSEA. This CDR3 comprises 14 residues.

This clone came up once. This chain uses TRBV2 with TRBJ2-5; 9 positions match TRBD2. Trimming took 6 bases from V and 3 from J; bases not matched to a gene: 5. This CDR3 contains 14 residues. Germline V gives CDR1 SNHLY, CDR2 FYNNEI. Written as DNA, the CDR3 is TGTGCCAGCAGCGAGACTAGCGGAGAAGAGACCCAGTACTTC. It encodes CASSETSGEETQYF.

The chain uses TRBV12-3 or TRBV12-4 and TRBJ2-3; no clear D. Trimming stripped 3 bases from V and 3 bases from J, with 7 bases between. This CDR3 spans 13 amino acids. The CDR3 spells CASSLAETDTQYF. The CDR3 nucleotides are TGTGCCAGCAGTTTGGCGGAGACAGATACGCAGTATTTT.

The CDR3 here is CASSLGTSGEQYF. CDR3 DNA sequence: TGTGCCAGCAGCTTAGGCACTAGCGGTGAGCAGTACTTC. The chain combines TRBV11-3 with TRBJ2-7, with 8 bases fitting TRBD2. CDR1 and CDR2 (germline): SGHNT, YENEEA. This CDR3 region has 13 residues. V was pared by 1 base and J by 7 bases, with 3 bases of the junction left unmatched.

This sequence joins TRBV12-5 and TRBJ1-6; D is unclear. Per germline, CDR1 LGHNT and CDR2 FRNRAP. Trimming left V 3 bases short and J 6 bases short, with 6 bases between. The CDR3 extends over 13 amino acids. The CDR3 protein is CASGFNSNSPLHF. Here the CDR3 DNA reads TGTGCTAGTGGTTTCAATAGTAATTCACCCCTCCACTTT.

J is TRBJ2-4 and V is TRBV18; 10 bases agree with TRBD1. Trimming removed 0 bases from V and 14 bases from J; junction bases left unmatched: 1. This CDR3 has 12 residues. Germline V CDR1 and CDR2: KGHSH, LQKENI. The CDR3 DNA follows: TGTGCCAGCTCACCACCGGACAGGGGGAAGTACTTC. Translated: CASSPPDRGKYF.

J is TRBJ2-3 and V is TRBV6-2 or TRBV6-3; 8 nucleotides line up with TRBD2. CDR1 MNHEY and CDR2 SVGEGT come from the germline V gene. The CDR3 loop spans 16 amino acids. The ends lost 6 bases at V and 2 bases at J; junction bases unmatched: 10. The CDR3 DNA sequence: TGTGCCAGCAGCCCCCCGGGCGGGGGGACCACAGATACGCAGTATTTT. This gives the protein CASSPPGGGTTDTQYF.

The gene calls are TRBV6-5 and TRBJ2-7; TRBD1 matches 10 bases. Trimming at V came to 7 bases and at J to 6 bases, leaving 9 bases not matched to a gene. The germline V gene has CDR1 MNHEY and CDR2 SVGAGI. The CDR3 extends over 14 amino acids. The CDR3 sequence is CASNHGTGAPEQYF. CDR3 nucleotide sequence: TGTGCCAGCAACCACGGGACAGGGGCACCCGAGCAGTACTTC.

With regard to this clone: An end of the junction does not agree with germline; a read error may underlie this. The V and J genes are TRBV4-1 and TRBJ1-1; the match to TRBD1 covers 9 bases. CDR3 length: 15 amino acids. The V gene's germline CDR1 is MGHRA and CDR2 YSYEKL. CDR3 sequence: CASSLLDRGGTETFF. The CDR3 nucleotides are TGCGCCAGCAGCCTTCTGGACAGGGGAGGCACTGAAACTTTCTTT.

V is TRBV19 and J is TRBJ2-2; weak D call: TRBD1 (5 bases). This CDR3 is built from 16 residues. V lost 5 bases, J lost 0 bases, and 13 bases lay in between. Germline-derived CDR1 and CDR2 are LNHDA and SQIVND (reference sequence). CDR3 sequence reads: CASSPALGANTGELFF. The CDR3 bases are TGTGCCAGTAGTCCTGCCTTAGGGGCGAACACCGGGGAGCTGTTTTTT.

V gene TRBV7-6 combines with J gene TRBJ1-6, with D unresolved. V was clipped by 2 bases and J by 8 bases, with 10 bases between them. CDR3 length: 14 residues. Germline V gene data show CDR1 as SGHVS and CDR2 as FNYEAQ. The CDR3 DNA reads TGTGCCAGCAGCTTAAAGGGAGTCGATTCACCCCTCCACTTT. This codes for CASSLKGVDSPLHF.